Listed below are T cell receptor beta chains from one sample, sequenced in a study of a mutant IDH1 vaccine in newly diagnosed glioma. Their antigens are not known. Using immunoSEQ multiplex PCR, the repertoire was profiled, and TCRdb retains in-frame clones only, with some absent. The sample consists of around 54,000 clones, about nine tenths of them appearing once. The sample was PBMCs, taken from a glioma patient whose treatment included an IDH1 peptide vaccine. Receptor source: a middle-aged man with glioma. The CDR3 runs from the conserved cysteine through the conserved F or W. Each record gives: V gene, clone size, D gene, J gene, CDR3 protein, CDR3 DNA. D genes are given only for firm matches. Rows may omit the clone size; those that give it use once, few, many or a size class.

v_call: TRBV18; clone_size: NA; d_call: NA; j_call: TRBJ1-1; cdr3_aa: CASSPARMNTEAFF; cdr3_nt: TGTGCCAGCTCACCAGCCAGAATGAACACTGAAGCTTTCTTT
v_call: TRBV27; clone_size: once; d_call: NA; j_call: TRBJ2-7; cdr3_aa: CASKRGDSVYEQYF; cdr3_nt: TGTGCCAGCAAAAGGGGGGATTCCGTCTACGAGCAGTACTTC
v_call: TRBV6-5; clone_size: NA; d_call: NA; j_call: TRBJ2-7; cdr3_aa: CASKLGYEQYF; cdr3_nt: TGTGCCAGCAAACTGGGGTACGAGCAGTACTTC
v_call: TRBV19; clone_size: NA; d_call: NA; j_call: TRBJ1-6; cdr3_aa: CASSINQEGTLHF; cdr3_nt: TGTGCCAGTAGTATAAATCAGGAAGGAACCCTCCACTTT
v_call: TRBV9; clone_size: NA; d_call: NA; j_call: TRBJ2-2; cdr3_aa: CASSVDLGATGELFF; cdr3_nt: TGTGCCAGCAGCGTAGATCTGGGTGCCACCGGGGAGCTGTTTTTT
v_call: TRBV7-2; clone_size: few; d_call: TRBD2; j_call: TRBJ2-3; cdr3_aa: CASSPRLAGSTQYF; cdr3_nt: TGTGCCAGCAGCCCCCGACTAGCGGGCTCTACGCAGTATTTT
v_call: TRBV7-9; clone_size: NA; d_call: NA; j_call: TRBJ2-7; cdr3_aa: CASSSIRDTVYEQYF; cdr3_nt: TGTGCCAGCAGCTCAATTCGGGACACGGTCTACGAGCAGTACTTC
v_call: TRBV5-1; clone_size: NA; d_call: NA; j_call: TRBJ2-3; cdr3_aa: CASSLAPGGGQAGTQYF; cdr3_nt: TGCGCCAGCAGCTTGGCCCCGGGGGGCGGGCAGGCAGGTACGCAGTATTTT
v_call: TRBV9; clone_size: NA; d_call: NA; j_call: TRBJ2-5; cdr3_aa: CASSAPGTQETQYF; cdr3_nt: TGTGCCAGCAGTGCCCCCGGTACCCAAGAGACCCAGTACTTC
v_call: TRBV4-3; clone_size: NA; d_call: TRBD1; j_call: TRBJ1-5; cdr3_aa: CASSQTVGGRQPQHF; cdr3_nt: TGCGCCAGCAGCCAGACGGTAGGGGGCAGGCAGCCCCAGCATTTT
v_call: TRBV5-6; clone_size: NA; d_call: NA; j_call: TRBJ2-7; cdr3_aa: CASSLDPQGPYEQYF; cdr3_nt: TGTGCCAGCAGCTTGGACCCGCAGGGCCCCTACGAGCAGTACTTC
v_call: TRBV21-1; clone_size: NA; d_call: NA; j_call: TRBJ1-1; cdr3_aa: CASSKVGDGLGARENTEAFF; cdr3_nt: TGTGCCAGCAGCAAAGTGGGGGATGGGCTCGGAGCCCGAGAGAACACTGAAGCTTTCTTT
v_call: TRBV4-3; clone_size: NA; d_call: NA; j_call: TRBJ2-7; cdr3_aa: CASSQDKRPSYEQYF; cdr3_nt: TGCGCCAGCAGCCAAGATAAGCGGCCCTCCTACGAGCAGTACTTC
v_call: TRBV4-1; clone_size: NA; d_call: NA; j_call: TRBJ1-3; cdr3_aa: CASSQGGRTGNTIYF; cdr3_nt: TGCGCCAGCAGCCAGGGCGGGCGGACTGGAAACACCATATATTTT
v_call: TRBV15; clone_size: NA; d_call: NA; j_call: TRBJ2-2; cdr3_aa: CATSSLTRPNTGELFF; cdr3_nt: TGTGCCACCAGCAGTTTGACAAGACCGAACACCGGGGAGCTGTTTTTT
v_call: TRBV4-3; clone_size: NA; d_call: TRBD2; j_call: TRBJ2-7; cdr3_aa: CASSQGVTSGTSYEQYF; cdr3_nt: TGCGCCAGCAGCCAGGGCGTGACTAGCGGGACCTCCTACGAGCAGTACTTC
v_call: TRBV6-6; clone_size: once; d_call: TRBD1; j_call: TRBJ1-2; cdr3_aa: CASTGQGNNYGYTF; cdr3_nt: TGTGCCAGCACCGGACAGGGGAATAACTATGGCTACACCTTC
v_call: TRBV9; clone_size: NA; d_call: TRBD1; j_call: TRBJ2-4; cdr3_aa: CASSAGTGGAKNIQYF; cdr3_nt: TGTGCCAGCAGCGCCGGGACAGGGGGGGCCAAAAACATTCAGTACTTC
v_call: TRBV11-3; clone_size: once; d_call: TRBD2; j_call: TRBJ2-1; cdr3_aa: CASSFPSGSGRNEQFF; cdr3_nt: TGTGCCAGCAGCTTTCCCAGCGGGAGTGGGAGGAATGAGCAGTTCTTC
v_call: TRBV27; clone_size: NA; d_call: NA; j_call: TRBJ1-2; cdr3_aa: CASGSQGGYGYTF; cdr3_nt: TGTGCCAGCGGGTCCCAGGGAGGCTATGGCTACACCTTC
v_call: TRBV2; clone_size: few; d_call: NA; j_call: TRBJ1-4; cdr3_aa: CASLRGGEENEKLFF; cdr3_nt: TGTGCCAGCTTACGGGGCGGGGAAGAAAATGAAAAACTGTTTTTT
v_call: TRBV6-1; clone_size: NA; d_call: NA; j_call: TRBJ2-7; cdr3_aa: CASSDAGAVYEQYF; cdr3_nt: TGTGCCAGCAGTGATGCGGGGGCTGTCTACGAGCAGTACTTC
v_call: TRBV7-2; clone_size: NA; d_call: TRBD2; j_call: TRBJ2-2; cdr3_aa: CASSLNRGGGELFF; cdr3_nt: TGTGCCAGCAGCTTAAATCGGGGGGGCGGGGAGCTGTTTTTT